The 19 T cell receptor beta chains below were found in one sample sequenced in a study of beta chain features in type 1 diabetes. Of the isolated RNA, all was reverse transcribed, and so the sequenced material was expressed TCRB transcripts. Clones were read by immunoSEQ multiplex PCR, and TCRdb kept only the in-frame ones, dropping some. The table lists under 400,000 clones, approximately 14% of them singletons. Specimen: central memory CD4+ T cells from blood. The receptor source for this set is a man aged 25 to 40 in good health.

In its sample, this clone was seen a few times. The rearrangement links TRBV23-1 to TRBJ1-5, with TRBD1 as a possible D gene (6 bases). TRBV23-1 is an open reading frame whose function is uncertain. V lost 6 bases to trimming and J lost 5 bases, with 17 bases between them. CDR3 length: 15 residues. The CDR3 bases are TGCGCCAGCAGCCAAGACAGGACAATCTATCAGCCCCAGCATTTT. Translation gives CASSQDRTIYQPQHF.

This rearrangement joins TRBV4-1 to TRBJ2-1, with 10 bases identical to TRBD2. The J segment lost 9 bases and the V segment lost 1 base, leaving 6 bases of the junction unmatched. Germline V gene sequence: CDR1 MGHRA, CDR2 YSYEKL. The CDR3 is 15 amino acids. The CDR3 DNA is TGCGCCAGCAGCCAAGGAGCGGGGGGGCTCGGTGAGCAGTTCTTC. Its protein product is CASSQGAGGLGEQFF.

In its sample, this clone was seen a few times. The chain has TRBV7-2 and TRBJ2-1; tentative D call: TRBD2 (5 bases). The CDR3 is made up of 15 amino acids. Between the trimmed V and J ends, which lost 7 bases and 4 bases, there was a span of 17 bases. Germline V gene sequence: CDR1 SGHTA, CDR2 FQGNSA. This CDR3 is CASNLSGEFYNEQFF. CDR3 bases: TGTGCCAGCAACTTGAGCGGAGAGTTTTACAATGAGCAGTTCTTC.

In regard to this clone: The same CDR3 can be traced to other DNA sequences in this sample. This rearrangement joins TRBV18 to TRBJ1-2; 7 bases agree with TRBD1. Germline V gives CDR1 KGHSH, CDR2 LQKENI. V dropped 3 bases and J dropped 4; count of bases not matched to a gene: 2. The CDR3 is 13 residues long. As DNA, the CDR3 is TGTGCCAGCTCACCTGACAGGGTCTATGGCTACACCTTC. Translating it yields CASSPDRVYGYTF.

This clone was seen a handful of times. This rearrangement joins TRBV11-2 to TRBJ2-5; perhaps TRBD1 as D (6 bases). The CDR3 sequence is 16 residues long. With 4 bases removed from V and 3 bases from J, the gap between germline ends came to 18 bases. Per germline, CDR1 SGHAT and CDR2 FQNNGV. CDR3 bases: TGTGCCAGCAGCTCCCACCTAATACAGGGAAAAGAGACCCAGTACTTC. Translation gives CASSSHLIQGKETQYF.

This clone turned up a few times. CDR3 residues: CASSQEGREVSGYTF. DNA of the CDR3: TGTGCCAGCAGCCAAGAGGGCAGGGAAGTTTCTGGCTACACCTTC. This chain links TRBV14 with TRBJ1-2; the D gene is possibly TRBD1 (5 bases). Germline V gene sequence: CDR1 SGHDN, CDR2 FVKESK. CDR3 size: 15 residues. Trimming left V 0 bases short and J 7 bases short, with 15 bases between.

This chain joins TRBV9 and TRBJ1-3; D not certain. The germline V and J ends were trimmed by 5 bases and 0 bases, with 3 bases remaining between them. Germline V gene sequence: CDR1 SGDLS, CDR2 YYNGEE. The CDR3 spans 12 residues. DNA for the CDR3: TGTGCCAGCAGAGGCTCTGGAAACACCATATATTTT. This sequence encodes CASRGSGNTIYF.

This clone was detected only a few times. The chain is built from TRBV6-1 and TRBJ1-5; D is unresolved. This CDR3 spans 15 amino acids. Trimming took off 2 bases at V and 6 bases at J, with 14 bases between the two ends. Germline V gene sequence: CDR1 MNHNS, CDR2 SASEGT. The CDR3 nucleotides are TGTGCCAGCAGTGAAATTACAAGATACGGTCAGCCCCAGCATTTT. This gives the protein CASSEITRYGQPQHF.

Many counts were recorded for this clone. The V and J genes are TRBV11-2 and TRBJ2-4; 7 nucleotides agree with TRBD1. The CDR3 extends over 17 amino acids. In germline, CDR1 is SGHAT, CDR2 FQNNGV. After removal of 0 bases from V and 1 base from J, the junction contained 6 bases not matched to a gene. The CDR3 sequence is CASSLDRQGNAKNIQYF. Here the CDR3 DNA reads TGTGCCAGCAGCTTAGATCGACAGGGTAATGCCAAAAACATTCAGTACTTC. The variable domain in full, with the rest retrieved from reference TRBV11-2 and TRBJ2-4, is EAGVAQSPRYKIIEKRQSVAFWCNPISGHATLYWYQQILGQGPKLLIQFQNNGVVDDSQLPKDRFSAERLKGVDSTLKIQPAKLEDSAVYLCASSLDRQGNAKNIQYFGAGTRLSVL.

The chain links TRBV21-1 to TRBJ2-4. TRBV21-1 is shown as a pseudogene. The CDR3 consists of 17 residues. The CDR3 DNA is TGTGCCAGCAGCAACCGAATCCCCCCGGGCGCCAAAAACATTCAGTACTTC. As protein: CASSNRIPPGAKNIQYF.

The chain links TRBV14 to TRBJ2-6; TRBD1 matches at 7 bases. The germline V gene encodes CDR1 SGHDN and CDR2 FVKESK. Germline trimming cut 2 bases from V and 0 bases from J; bases unmatched to any gene: 7. The CDR3 is 18 amino acids. CDR3 nucleotides: TGTGCCAGCAGCCAACACCCGGGACAGAGCTCTGGGGCCAACGTCCTGACTTTC. It codes for CASSQHPGQSSGANVLTF.

The chain couples TRBV18 to TRBJ2-2, with 13 bases fitting TRBD2. Trimming removed 6 bases from V and 5 bases from J; junction bases left unmatched: 9. The length of the CDR3 is 17 residues. Germline V gives CDR1 KGHSH, CDR2 LQKENI. CDR3 amino acids: CASSPTSGRAGTGELFF. In DNA, the CDR3 is TGTGCCAGCTCCCCCACTAGCGGGAGGGCCGGAACCGGGGAGCTGTTTTTT.

This clone was recorded at least ten times. J is TRBJ1-1 and V is TRBV9; a possible D gene is TRBD1 (5 bases). V was pared by 1 base and J by 2 bases, with 18 bases between. This CDR3 has 17 amino acids. Germline assignment: CDR1 SGDLS and CDR2 YYNGEE. CDR3 bases: TGTGCCAGCAGCGTACTAGCAACTGGCGGGGGAAACACTGAAGCTTTCTTT. Translating it yields CASSVLATGGGNTEAFF.

J is TRBJ1-2 and V is TRBV6-5; 7 nucleotides agree with TRBD1. Germline V gene data show CDR1 as MNHEY and CDR2 as SVGAGI. The CDR3 covers 13 residues. With V trimmed by 7 bases and J by 5 bases, 7 bases remained unmatched. CDR3 DNA sequence: TGTGCCAGCACCAGACAGGGACTATATGGCTACACCTTC. Protein: CASTRQGLYGYTF.

The chain recombines TRBV28 with TRBJ1-5, with 8 bases aligning to TRBD1. The germline V gene has CDR1 MDHEN and CDR2 SYDVKM. The CDR3 is 17 amino acids. Germline trimming cut 7 bases from V and 3 bases from J; bases unmatched to any gene: 14. CDR3 region: CASTSRGTGGYNQPQHF. Here the CDR3 DNA reads TGTGCCAGCACCTCACGGGGGACAGGCGGGTACAATCAGCCCCAGCATTTT.

The rearrangement joins TRBV19 to TRBJ2-1, with TRBD2 matching over 8 bases. Germline V gene sequence: CDR1 LNHDA, CDR2 SQIVND (reference sequence). V was pared by 5 bases and J by 2 bases, with 8 bases of the junction left unmatched. The CDR3 length is 16 residues. This chain's CDR3 is CASSGGSGGPYNEQFF. CDR3 nucleotides: TGTGCCAGTAGTGGGGGGAGCGGGGGACCCTACAATGAGCAGTTCTTC.

The chain links TRBV11-2 to TRBJ2-7; 8 bases are a match to TRBD1. Looked up from germline, CDR1 is SGHAT and CDR2 is FQNNGV. CDR3 length: 14 amino acids. Losses at the gene ends were 3 bases for V and 6 bases for J; bases not matched to a gene: 7. The CDR3 DNA reads TGTGCCAGCAGCTTCGACAGGGGTTTGGGCGAGCAGTACTTC. Its translation is CASSFDRGLGEQYF.

The chain couples TRBV29-1 to TRBJ1-2, with 7 bases fitting TRBD1. The CDR3 loop spans 14 amino acids. V lost 6 bases, J lost 4 bases, and 11 bases stayed unmatched. Germline V gives CDR1 SQVTM, CDR2 ANQGSEA. CDR3 sequence: CSVTKNRDSYGYTF. DNA for the CDR3: TGCAGCGTAACTAAAAACCGGGACAGCTATGGCTACACCTTC.

At least ten counts were recorded for this clone. The chain has TRBV27 and TRBJ1-6; D is perhaps TRBD1 (5 bases). The CDR3 covers 14 residues. Trimming took off 5 bases at V and 7 bases at J, with 12 bases between the two ends. Germline V CDR1 and CDR2: MNHEY, SMNVEV (reference sequence). In DNA form, the CDR3 reads TGTGCCAGCAGTCGAGACGGGGCAAATTCACCCCTCCACTTT. This codes for CASSRDGANSPLHF.